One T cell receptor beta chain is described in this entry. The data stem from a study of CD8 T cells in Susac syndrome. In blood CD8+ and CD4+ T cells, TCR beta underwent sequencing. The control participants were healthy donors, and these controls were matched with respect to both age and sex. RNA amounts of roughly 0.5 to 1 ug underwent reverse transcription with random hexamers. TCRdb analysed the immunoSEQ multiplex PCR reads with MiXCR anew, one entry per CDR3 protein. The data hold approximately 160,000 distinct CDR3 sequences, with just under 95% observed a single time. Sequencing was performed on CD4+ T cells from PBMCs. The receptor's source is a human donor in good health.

CDR3 sequence reads: CSVAGYNYGYTF. The CDR3 DNA is TGCAGCGTTGCTGGGTATAACTATGGCTACACCTTC. V and J are TRBV29-1 and TRBJ1-2, with D uncertain. The CDR3 contains 12 residues. From germline, CDR1 is SQVTM and CDR2 ANQGSEA. The V end was cut by 4 bases, the J end by 1 base, with 7 bases between.